This is a list of T cell receptor beta chains from one sample in a study of CD8+CD57+ T cells in acquired aplastic anemia. TCRdb re-derived calls from the reads in MiXCR, one entry per CDR3 protein. The data contain hundreds of thousands of distinct CDR3 sequences, around a third of them singletons. Source material: sorted CD4+, CD8+, or CD8+CD57+ T cells (not recorded which) from PBMCs. The receptors were gathered from a human donor with aplastic anemia. Each CDR3 is given with its conserved first and last residue. Each record gives: J gene, clone size, D gene, V gene, CDR3 protein, CDR3 DNA. D genes are given only for firm matches. Clone size is shown for a subset of rows, as once, few, many or a class of expanded clone.

TRBJ1-1,-,-,TRBV25-1,CASSYPGVTNTEAFF,TGTGCCAGCAGTTACCCGGGGGTGACGAACACTGAAGCTTTCTTT
TRBJ2-7,few,-,TRBV5-6,CASSLDQGRGQYF,TGTGCCAGCAGCTTGGATCAGGGCAGGGGACAGTACTTC
TRBJ2-7,few,-,TRBV5-4,CASSIRDEQYF,TGTGCCAGCAGCATCCGGGACGAGCAGTACTTC
TRBJ2-7,few,TRBD2,TRBV5-1,CASSLFVTSGGYEQYF,TGCGCCAGCAGTCTTTTCGTTACTAGCGGGGGATACGAGCAGTACTTC
TRBJ1-1,few,-,TRBV9,CASSQDTTEAFF,TGTGCCAGCAGCCAAGATACGACTGAAGCTTTCTTT
TRBJ2-3,many,-,TRBV19,CASSIGRSAYTDTQYF,TGTGCCAGTAGTATAGGGAGGTCGGCATACACAGATACGCAGTATTTT
TRBJ1-5,many,-,TRBV7-8,CASSRGGVRPRVHF,TGTGCCAGCAGCCGGGGAGGAGTAAGGCCTAGGGTGCATTTT
TRBJ1-1,many,TRBD1,TRBV2,CASSEPERTGEAFF,TGTGCCAGCAGTGAACCCGAAAGGACAGGGGAGGCTTTCTTT
TRBJ2-7,few,-,TRBV9,CASSRTGSNEQYF,TGTGCCAGCAGCCGTACAGGGTCGAACGAGCAGTACTTC
TRBJ1-2,-,-,TRBV13,CASSGRAPGGGYGYTF,TGTGCCAGCAGCGGACGCGCGCCCGGGGGCGGCTATGGCTACACCTTC
TRBJ2-2,-,-,TRBV4-1,CASSQLPGEPSWTGELFF,TGCGCCAGCAGCCAATTACCTGGGGAGCCCAGTTGGACCGGGGAGCTGTTTTTT
TRBJ1-6,-,-,TRBV24-1,CATSDGLTSYNSPLHF,TGTGCCACCAGTGATGGTCTAACCTCCTATAATTCACCCCTCCACTTT
TRBJ2-3,-,-,TRBV9,CASSEGHVGDTDTQYF,TGTGCCAGCAGCGAAGGTCACGTGGGGGACACAGATACGCAGTATTTT
TRBJ1-6,many,-,TRBV10-2,CASRSSYNSPLHF,TGCGCCAGCAGGAGCTCCTATAATTCACCCCTCCACTTT
TRBJ1-2,many,TRBD1,TRBV7-3,CASSSKGQVGGYTF,TGTGCCAGCAGCTCCAAGGGACAGGTTGGCGGCTACACCTTC
TRBJ1-5,many,TRBD1,TRBV4-2,CASSQGRQGMVPQHF,TGTGCCAGCAGCCAAGGCCGACAGGGAATGGTACCCCAGCATTTT
TRBJ1-2,many,TRBD1,TRBV19,CASSSGTVNYGYTF,TGTGCCAGTAGTAGTGGGACAGTTAACTATGGCTACACCTTC
TRBJ2-5,many,TRBD2,TRBV7-2,CASSLGLAGQETQYF,TGTGCCAGCAGCTTAGGACTAGCGGGCCAAGAGACCCAGTACTTC
TRBJ1-2,-,-,TRBV27,CASSPRNEYGYTF,TGTGCCAGCAGTCCAAGAAATGAATATGGCTACACCTTC
TRBJ2-7,-,TRBD1,TRBV20-1,CSARWVRQGIYEQYF,TGCAGTGCTAGGTGGGTGAGACAGGGGATCTACGAGCAGTACTTC